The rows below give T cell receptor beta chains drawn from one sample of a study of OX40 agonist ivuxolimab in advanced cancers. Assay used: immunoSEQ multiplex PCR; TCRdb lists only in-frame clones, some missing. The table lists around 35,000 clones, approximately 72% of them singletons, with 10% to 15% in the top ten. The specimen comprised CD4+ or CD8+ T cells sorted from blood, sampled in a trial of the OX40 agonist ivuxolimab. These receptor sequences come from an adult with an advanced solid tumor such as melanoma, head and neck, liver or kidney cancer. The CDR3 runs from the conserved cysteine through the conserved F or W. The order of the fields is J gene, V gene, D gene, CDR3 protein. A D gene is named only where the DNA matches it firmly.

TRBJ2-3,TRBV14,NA,CASSRLRGPIQTDTQYF
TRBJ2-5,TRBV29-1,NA,CSVGNRRLQETQYF
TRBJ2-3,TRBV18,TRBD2,CASSISGGETDTQYF
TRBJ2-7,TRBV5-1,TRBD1,CASSKGTGRDEQYF
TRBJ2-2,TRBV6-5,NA,CASSHSGTAGTGELFF
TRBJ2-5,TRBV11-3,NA,CASSLQSGRQETQYF
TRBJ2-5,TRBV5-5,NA,CASSLWAEETQYF
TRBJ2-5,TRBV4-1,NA,CASSQAGGETQYF
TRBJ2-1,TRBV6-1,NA,CASSERLASGEQFF
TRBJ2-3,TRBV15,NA,CATSRGGDTQYF
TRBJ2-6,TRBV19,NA,CASSGTRTSGANVLTF
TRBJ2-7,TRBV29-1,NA,CSVEDHGLSYEQYF
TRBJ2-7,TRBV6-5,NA,CASMGPSYEQYF
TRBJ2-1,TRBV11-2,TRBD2,CASSSLAGAYNEQFF
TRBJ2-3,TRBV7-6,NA,CASSLGGGTSGTDTQYF
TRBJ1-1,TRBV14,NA,CASSPGSWHENTEAFF
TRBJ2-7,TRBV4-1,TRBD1,CASSLRQGDSYEQYF
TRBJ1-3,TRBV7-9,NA,CASSLGHSGNTIYF
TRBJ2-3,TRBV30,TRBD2,CAWSLAGARTDTQYF
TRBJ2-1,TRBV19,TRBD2,CASSIGTGTSGYNEQFF
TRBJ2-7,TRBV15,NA,CATSRGGPPHEQYF
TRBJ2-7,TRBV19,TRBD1,CASSWDRGPNYEQYF
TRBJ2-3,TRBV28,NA,CASSFLSGTDTQYF
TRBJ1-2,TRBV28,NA,CASSPPSAFLHRNGYTF
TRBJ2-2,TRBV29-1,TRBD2,CSVVYGGKNTGELFF
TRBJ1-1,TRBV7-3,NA,CASSLQLNTEAFF
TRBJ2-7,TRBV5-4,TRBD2,CASSLGLADYEQYF
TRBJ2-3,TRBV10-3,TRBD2,CAISESTSGTDTQYF
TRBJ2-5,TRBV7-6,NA,CASSLAGSAQETQYF
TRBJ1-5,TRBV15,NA,CATSRDAGGGNQPQHF
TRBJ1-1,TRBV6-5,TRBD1,CASSKDRARTEAFF
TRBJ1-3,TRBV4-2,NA,CASSQDRPVSGNTIYF
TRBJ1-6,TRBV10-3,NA,CAIRSSGTKGDSPLHF
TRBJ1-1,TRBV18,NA,CASSPGAGRATEAFF
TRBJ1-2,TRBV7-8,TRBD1,CASSWGQGEGGYTF
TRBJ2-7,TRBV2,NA,CASSLGGDEQYF
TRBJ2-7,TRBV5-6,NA,CASSPTGTARYEQYF
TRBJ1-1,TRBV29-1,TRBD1,CSVGDPQGAEAFF
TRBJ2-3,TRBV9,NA,CASSPGRATDTQYF
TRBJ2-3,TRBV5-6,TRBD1,CASSNAGTGYSTDTQYF